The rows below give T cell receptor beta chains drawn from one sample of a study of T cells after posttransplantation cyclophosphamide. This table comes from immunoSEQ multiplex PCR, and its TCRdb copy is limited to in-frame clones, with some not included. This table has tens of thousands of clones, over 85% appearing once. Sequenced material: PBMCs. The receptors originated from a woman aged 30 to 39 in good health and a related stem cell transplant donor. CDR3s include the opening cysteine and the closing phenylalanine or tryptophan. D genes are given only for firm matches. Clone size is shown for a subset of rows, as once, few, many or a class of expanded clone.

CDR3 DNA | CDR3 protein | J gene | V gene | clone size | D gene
TGTGCCAGTAGTTGGCTAGCGGGGGCGAACACAGATACGCAGTATTTT | CASSWLAGANTDTQYF | TRBJ2-3 | TRBV19 | NA | TRBD2
TGTGCCTGGAGGACGCAGGGGGCCGTTGGCTACACCTTC | CAWRTQGAVGYTF | TRBJ1-2 | TRBV30 | once | TRBD1
TGTGCCAGCAGCAAAGGTCACCCCGGGGGAGGGGCAGGAGTCGAGCAGTACTTC | CASSKGHPGGGAGVEQYF | TRBJ2-7 | TRBV11-2 | NA | TRBD2
TGTGCCTGGACGGGGGTTATCGGCACCATATATTTT | CAWTGVIGTIYF | TRBJ1-3 | TRBV30 | once | NA
TGTGCCATCAGTGATGGGTTGCGGGGGGCGGGGGAGACCCAGTACTTC | CAISDGLRGAGETQYF | TRBJ2-5 | TRBV10-3 | NA | TRBD2
TGTGCCAGTAGTATAGGCCCGACTAGCGGGGTTTTAACAGATACGCAGTATTTT | CASSIGPTSGVLTDTQYF | TRBJ2-3 | TRBV19 | NA | TRBD2
TGTGCCAGCATTCAGGGCTCCGATCAGCCCCAGCATTTT | CASIQGSDQPQHF | TRBJ1-5 | TRBV6-1 | NA | NA
TGTGCCAGCAGCTTTGGACTAGCGGCAGATACGCAGTATTTT | CASSFGLAADTQYF | TRBJ2-3 | TRBV7-7 | NA | TRBD2
TGTGCCAGCAGAACAGGGTTAACGAATGGCTACACCTTC | CASRTGLTNGYTF | TRBJ1-2 | TRBV2 | NA | NA
TGTGCCAGCAGCTTAGGACCCCGGACCGGGGAGCTGTTTTTT | CASSLGPRTGELFF | TRBJ2-2 | TRBV11-1 | NA | NA
TGTGCCAGCAGCGTCGGGACAGGGGGCTCTGGAAACACCATATATTTT | CASSVGTGGSGNTIYF | TRBJ1-3 | TRBV9 | NA | TRBD1
TGTGCCAGCCACCACGCGGGGGGTTACAATGAGCAGTTCTTC | CASHHAGGYNEQFF | TRBJ2-1 | TRBV28 | NA | TRBD2
TGTGCCAGCAGGCCCAGAACCAGGGGTGGCAGTGCTGTTGAAGCTTTCTTT | CASRPRTRGGSAVEAFF | TRBJ1-1 | TRBV28 | NA | NA
TGTGCCAGCAGCCAAGTGGGCAGAACCCAGAACACTGAAGCTTTCTTT | CASSQVGRTQNTEAFF | TRBJ1-1 | TRBV4-2 | NA | NA
TGTGCCAACAGGCGGGACAGGGTTTCTGGCTACACCTTC | CANRRDRVSGYTF | TRBJ1-2 | TRBV2 | NA | TRBD1
TGTGCCAGCAGCTCGGGGACAGCTCCTAATCAGCCCCAGCATTTT | CASSSGTAPNQPQHF | TRBJ1-5 | TRBV5-4 | NA | TRBD1
TGCGCCTCCTCCCTGGCTAGCGGGGTCACAGATACGCAGTATTTT | CASSLASGVTDTQYF | TRBJ2-3 | TRBV10-1 | NA | TRBD2
TGTGCCAGCAGAGATAAGGGTGAGGTTGAAGCTTTCTTT | CASRDKGEVEAFF | TRBJ1-1 | TRBV7-2 | NA | NA
TGTGCCAGCAGTGACCCTTTAGCGGGGGGGCCTATCAACGAGCAGTACTTC | CASSDPLAGGPINEQYF | TRBJ2-7 | TRBV6-4 | NA | TRBD2
TGTGCCAGCAGCTCTAGCGAGACCTACGAGCAGTACTTC | CASSSSETYEQYF | TRBJ2-7 | TRBV6-1 | NA | NA
TGTGCCAGCAGCTTAGAAGGGACAGGGCGTTCACCCCTCCACTTT | CASSLEGTGRSPLHF | TRBJ1-6 | TRBV11-3 | NA | TRBD1
TGCGCCAGCAGCTTGGAAGACCGCACAGATACGCAGTATTTT | CASSLEDRTDTQYF | TRBJ2-3 | TRBV5-1 | NA | NA
TGTGCCAGCAGCTTCTCGGGGGTAGCCAAAAACATTCAGTACTTC | CASSFSGVAKNIQYF | TRBJ2-4 | TRBV7-9 | NA | NA
TGTGCCAGCTCACCACGAAGGGTCATTACGAGAACTAATGAAAAACTGTTTTTT | CASSPRRVITRTNEKLFF | TRBJ1-4 | TRBV18 | NA | NA
TGTGCCAGCAGTGTGTGGGGGAACACTGAAGCTTTCTTT | CASSVWGNTEAFF | TRBJ1-1 | TRBV6-1 | NA | NA
TGTGCCAGCAGCCTAGAAGGGACAGGGAAATATTCCATTCAGTACTTC | CASSLEGTGKYSIQYF | TRBJ2-4 | TRBV7-3 | NA | TRBD1
TGTGCCAGTAGTGCAGGGACCGCCGCTAATGAAAAACTGTTTTTT | CASSAGTAANEKLFF | TRBJ1-4 | TRBV19 | NA | NA
TGTGCCAGCAGTGCCCCGGGACAGGTGATTTACGAGCAGTACTTC | CASSAPGQVIYEQYF | TRBJ2-7 | TRBV6-5 | NA | TRBD1
TGTGCCAGCAGCTTAGGGACAGGCCCGGGTGAAAAACTGTTTTTT | CASSLGTGPGEKLFF | TRBJ1-4 | TRBV7-2 | NA | TRBD1
TGTGCCAGCAGCAAGACTAGCCGGGAGGTAGATACGCAGTATTTT | CASSKTSREVDTQYF | TRBJ2-3 | TRBV11-3 | NA | TRBD2
TGTGCCAGCGCGGGACATAGCAATCAGCCCCAGCATTTT | CASAGHSNQPQHF | TRBJ1-5 | TRBV6-1 | NA | NA
TGTGCCAGTAGCGACACAGGGGTTACCGGGGAGCTGTTTTTT | CASSDTGVTGELFF | TRBJ2-2 | TRBV19 | NA | TRBD1
TGTGCCAGCAGTTCCCACAGGGGGCGTTTGAACGAGCAGTACTTC | CASSSHRGRLNEQYF | TRBJ2-7 | TRBV27 | NA | TRBD1
TGTGCCAGCAGCCCTCGGCGTGATACGCAGTATTTT | CASSPRRDTQYF | TRBJ2-3 | TRBV27 | NA | NA
TGTGCCAGCAGTTTATCGACGGGCGGGGGATTTGGAAACTATGGCTACACCTTC | CASSLSTGGGFGNYGYTF | TRBJ1-2 | TRBV28 | NA | NA
TGTGCCAGCAGCCCCGGACAGGGGGCATCGGCCGGGGAGCTGTTTTTT | CASSPGQGASAGELFF | TRBJ2-2 | TRBV7-2 | once | TRBD1
TGTGCCAGCAGCGCACACAGGGGGCGGGCTTTTGCTAATGAAAAACTGTTTTTT | CASSAHRGRAFANEKLFF | TRBJ1-4 | TRBV9 | NA | TRBD1
TGTGCCAGCAGGCCAGGGGACAGGGGCTACGAGCAGTACTTC | CASRPGDRGYEQYF | TRBJ2-7 | TRBV2 | medium-sized | TRBD1